This entry concerns a single T cell receptor (beta chain). The antigen is undetermined. Trimming stripped 6 bases from V and 2 bases from J, with 14 bases between. The V gene's germline CDR1 is MNHEY and CDR2 SMNVEV (reference sequence). This CDR3 comprises 15 residues. Profiled with immunoSEQ multiplex PCR; TCRdb holds only in-frame clones, not every one. Here the sample spans about 71,000 clones, over 85% being singletons. The data were taken from a study of cytomegalovirus exposure and HLA in healthy donors. Overall study findings and caveats: TCR beta chains numbering roughly 150 were designated cytomegalovirus-associated.

The chain joins TRBV27 to TRBJ1-5; tentatively, D is TRBD1 (6 bases). The sequencing sample was made of PBMCs. The sequence came from a man younger than 35 in good health and CMV-seropositive. This chain's CDR3 is CASRAVRGGNQPQHF. DNA of the CDR3: TGTGCCAGCAGGGCCGTCAGGGGCGGCAATCAGCCCCAGCATTTT.